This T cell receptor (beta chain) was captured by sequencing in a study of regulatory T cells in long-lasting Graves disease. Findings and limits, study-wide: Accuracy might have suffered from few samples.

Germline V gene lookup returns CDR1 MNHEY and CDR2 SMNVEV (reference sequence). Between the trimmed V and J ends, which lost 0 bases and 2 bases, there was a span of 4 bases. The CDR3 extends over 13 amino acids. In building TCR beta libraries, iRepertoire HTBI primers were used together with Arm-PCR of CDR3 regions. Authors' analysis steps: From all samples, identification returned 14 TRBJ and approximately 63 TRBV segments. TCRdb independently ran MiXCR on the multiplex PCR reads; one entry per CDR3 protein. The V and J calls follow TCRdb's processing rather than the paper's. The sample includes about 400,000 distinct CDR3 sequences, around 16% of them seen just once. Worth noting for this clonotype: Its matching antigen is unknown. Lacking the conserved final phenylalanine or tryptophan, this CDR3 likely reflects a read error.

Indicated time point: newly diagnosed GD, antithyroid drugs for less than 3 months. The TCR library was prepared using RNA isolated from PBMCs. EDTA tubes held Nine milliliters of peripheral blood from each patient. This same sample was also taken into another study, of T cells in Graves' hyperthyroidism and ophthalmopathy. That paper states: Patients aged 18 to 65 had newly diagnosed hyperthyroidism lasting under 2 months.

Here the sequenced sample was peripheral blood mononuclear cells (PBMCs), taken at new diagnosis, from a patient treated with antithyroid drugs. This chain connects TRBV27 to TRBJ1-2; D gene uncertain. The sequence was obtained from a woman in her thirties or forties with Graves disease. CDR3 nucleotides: TGTGCCAGCAGTTTATCGGGCAACTATGGCTACACCCTC. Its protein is CASSLSGNYGYTL.